This TCR delta chain was sequenced in a study of gamma-delta T cells after stem cell transplantation. TCRdb called clones from the RT-PCR reads again using CATT. This table has fewer than 2,000 delta-chain clones, around a fifth appearing once. This CDR3 is built from 18 residues. Germline CDR1 and CDR2: GEAIGNYY and EKD. V dropped 1 base and J dropped 0 bases, with 20 bases sitting between them. The chain carries TRDV2 and TRDJ1; TRDD3 might be the D (5 bases). The receptor was derived from a human donor. It is not recorded whose cells these are; they may come from a transplant donor. Sequencing input: gamma-delta T cells. In DNA, the CDR3 is TGTGCCTGTGACACGGTTCGGCCGGCTGGGCTTTACACCGATAAACTCATCTTT. It yields the protein CACDTVRPAGLYTDKLIF.